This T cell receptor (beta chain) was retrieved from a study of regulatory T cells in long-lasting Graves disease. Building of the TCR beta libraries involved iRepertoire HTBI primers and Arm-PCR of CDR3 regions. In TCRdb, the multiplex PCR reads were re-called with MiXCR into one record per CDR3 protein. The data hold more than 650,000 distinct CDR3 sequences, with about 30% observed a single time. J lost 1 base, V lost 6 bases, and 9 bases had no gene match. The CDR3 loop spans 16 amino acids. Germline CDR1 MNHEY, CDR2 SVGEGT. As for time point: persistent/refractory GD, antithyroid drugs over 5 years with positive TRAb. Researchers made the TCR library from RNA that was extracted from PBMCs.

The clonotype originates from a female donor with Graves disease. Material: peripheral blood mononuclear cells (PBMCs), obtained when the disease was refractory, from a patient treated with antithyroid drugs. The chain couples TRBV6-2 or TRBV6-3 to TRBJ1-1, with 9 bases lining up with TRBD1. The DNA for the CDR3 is TGTGCCAGCAGGCCACAGGGGGCAAAAAGGAACACTGAAGCTTTCTTT. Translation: CASRPQGAKRNTEAFF.